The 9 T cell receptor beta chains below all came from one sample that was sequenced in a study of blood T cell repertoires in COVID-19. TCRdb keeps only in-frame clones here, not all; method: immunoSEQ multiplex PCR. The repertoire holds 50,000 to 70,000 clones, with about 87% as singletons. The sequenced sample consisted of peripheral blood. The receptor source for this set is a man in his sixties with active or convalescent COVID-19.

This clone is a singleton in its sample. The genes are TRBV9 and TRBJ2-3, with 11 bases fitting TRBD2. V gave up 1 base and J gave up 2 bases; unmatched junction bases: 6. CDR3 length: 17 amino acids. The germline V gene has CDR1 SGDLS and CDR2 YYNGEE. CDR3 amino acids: CASSVYGTSGPTDTQYF. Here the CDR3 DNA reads TGTGCCAGCAGCGTATACGGGACTAGCGGACCCACAGATACGCAGTATTTT.

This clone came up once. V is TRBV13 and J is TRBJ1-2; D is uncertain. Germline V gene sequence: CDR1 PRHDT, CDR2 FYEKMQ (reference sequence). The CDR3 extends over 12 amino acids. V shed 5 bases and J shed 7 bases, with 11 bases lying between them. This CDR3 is CASSVLMAGYTF. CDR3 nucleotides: TGTGCCAGCAGCGTTTTGATGGCTGGCTACACCTTC.

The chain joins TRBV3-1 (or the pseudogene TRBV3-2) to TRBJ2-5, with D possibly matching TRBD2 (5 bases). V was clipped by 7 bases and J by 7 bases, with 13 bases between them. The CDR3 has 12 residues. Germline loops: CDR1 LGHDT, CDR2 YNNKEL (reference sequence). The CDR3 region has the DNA TGTGCCAGCACCCCCGCACGGGGGACCCAGTACTTC. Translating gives CASTPARGTQYF.

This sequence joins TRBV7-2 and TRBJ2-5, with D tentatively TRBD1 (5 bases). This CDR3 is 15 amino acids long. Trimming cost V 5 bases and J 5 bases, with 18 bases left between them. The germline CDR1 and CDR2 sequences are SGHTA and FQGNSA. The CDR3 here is CASSPTPQGSETQYF. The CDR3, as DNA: TGTGCCAGCAGCCCAACCCCTCAGGGATCGGAGACCCAGTACTTC.

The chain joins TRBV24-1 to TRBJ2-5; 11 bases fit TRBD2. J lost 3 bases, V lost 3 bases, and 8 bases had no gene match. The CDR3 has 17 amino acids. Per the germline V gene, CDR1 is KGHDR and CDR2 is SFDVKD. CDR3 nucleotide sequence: TGTGCCACCAGTGATCCTCGACTAGCGGGGTGGGAAGAGACCCAGTACTTC. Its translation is CATSDPRLAGWEETQYF.

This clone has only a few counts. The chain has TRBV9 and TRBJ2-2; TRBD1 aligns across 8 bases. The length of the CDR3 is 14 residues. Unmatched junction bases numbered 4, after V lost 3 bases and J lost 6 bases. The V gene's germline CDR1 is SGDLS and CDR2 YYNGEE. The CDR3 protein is CASSARTGSGELFF. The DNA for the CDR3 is TGTGCCAGCAGCGCACGGACAGGGTCCGGGGAGCTGTTTTTT.

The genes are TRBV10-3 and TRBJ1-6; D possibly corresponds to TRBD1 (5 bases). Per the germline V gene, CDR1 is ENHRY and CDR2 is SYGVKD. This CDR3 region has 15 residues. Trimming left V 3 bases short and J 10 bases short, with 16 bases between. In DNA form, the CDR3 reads TGTGCCATCAGTGACAGGGATGGTGGAAAATCACCCCTCCACTTT. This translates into CAISDRDGGKSPLHF.

The CDR3, as DNA: TGTGCCAGCAGCGCCTCGGGGACAGCCCTGAAAGCTTTCTTT. This encodes CASSASGTALKAFF. The gene calls are TRBV9 and TRBJ1-1; 7 bases map to TRBD1. The CDR3 totals 14 residues. Germline lookup yields CDR1 SGDLS and CDR2 YYNGEE. J was trimmed by 9 bases and V by 3 bases; bases with no gene match: 11. The variable domain in full, completed from reference TRBV9 and TRBJ1-1, reads DSGVTQTPKHLITATGQRVTLRCSPRSGDLSVYWYQQSLDQGLQFLIQYYNGEERAKGNILERFSAQQFPDLHSELNLSSLELGDSALYFCASSASGTALKAFFGQGTRLTVV.

The CDR3 region has the DNA TGTGCAAGTCGCTTAGCGAGGGCGCAGAGCTCTGGAAACACCATATATTTT. Translation gives CASRLARAQSSGNTIYF. V and J are TRBV12-2 and TRBJ1-3. TRBV12-2 is reported as a pseudogene. CDR3 length: 17 amino acids.